These 4 T cell receptor beta chains were sequenced from one sample in a study of blood T cell repertoires in COVID-19. The repertoire was sequenced with immunoSEQ multiplex PCR; TCRdb's copy has only in-frame clones and lacks some. The table has around 130,000 clones, over 65% seen once; the top ten hold 3% to 5%. Sequencing was done on a sample of peripheral blood. The receptors shown here come from a man aged 55-75 years with acute or convalescent COVID-19.

This chain uses TRBV7-2 with TRBJ1-2, with D unclear. V lost 6 bases and J 4 bases, leaving 12 bases between the germline ends. CDR3 size: 13 residues. Germline-derived CDR1 and CDR2 are SGHTA and FQGNSA. The CDR3 is CASSSPNFYGYTF. CDR3 nucleotide sequence: TGTGCCAGCAGTTCGCCAAACTTCTATGGCTACACCTTC. The whole variable domain, remainder taken from reference TRBV7-2 and TRBJ1-2, is GAGVSQSPSNKVTEKGKDVELRCDPISGHTALYWYRQSLGQGLEFLIYFQGNSAPDKSGLPSDRFSAERTGGSVSTLTIQRTQQEDSAVYLCASSSPNFYGYTFGSGTRLTVV.

The chain's CDR3 is CSVGPQGNTEAFF. CDR3 bases: TGCAGCGTCGGGCCGCAGGGGAACACTGAAGCTTTCTTT. The chain carries TRBV29-1 and TRBJ1-1, with D perhaps matching TRBD1 (5 bases). The CDR3 is made up of 13 amino acids. Trimming took 6 bases from V and 1 from J, leaving 12 bases between them. From germline, CDR1 is SQVTM and CDR2 ANQGSEA.

The CDR3 DNA reads TGTGCCAGCATTAAAGGACAGGATCAGCCCCAGCATTTT. Translating it yields CASIKGQDQPQHF. The chain links TRBV28 to TRBJ1-5, with 7 bases identical to TRBD1. The CDR3 runs to 13 residues. Trimming cost V 7 bases and J 5 bases; bases outside gene matches: 5. Germline CDR1 MDHEN, CDR2 SYDVKM. The whole variable domain, filled in from reference TRBV28 and TRBJ1-5, reads DVKVTQSSRYLVKRTGEKVFLECVQDMDHENMFWYRQDPGLGLRLIYFSYDVKMKEKGDIPEGYSVSREKKERFSLILESASTNQTSMYLCASIKGQDQPQHFGDGTRLSIL.

The V call is TRBV5-6, the J call TRBJ1-5; D remains ambiguous. The CDR3 totals 14 residues. V gave up 7 bases and J gave up 1 base, with 12 bases separating them. Germline V gene sequence: CDR1 SGHDT, CDR2 YYEEEE. The CDR3 loop is CASAREGSNQPQHF. The DNA for the CDR3 is TGTGCCAGCGCCCGAGAGGGCAGCAATCAGCCCCAGCATTTT.